A few counts support the clone carrying this TCR beta chain. Its matching antigen is unknown. The CDR3 length is 15 residues. Germline CDR1 and CDR2: SGHTA and FQGNSA. V gave up 0 bases and J gave up 3 bases; unmatched junction bases: 5. The sample comes from a study of response to subunit inactivated influenza vaccine. Study-wide results and caveats: New T cells are recruited in small numbers by each seasonal influenza vaccination, according to the authors' suggestion.

MiXCR, applied by TCRdb to the RT-PCR reads, yields one record per CDR3 protein. The top ten clones hold under 2.5% of a sample with fewer than 550,000 distinct CDR3 sequences, roughly 25% of them seen once. This receptor was taken from a man in his fifties who received an inactivated influenza vaccine. The chain has TRBV7-2 and TRBJ2-7; TRBD2 matches 7 bases. This specimen was CD4+ T cells sorted from PBMCs, taken more than 4 days after vaccination. The CDR3 reads CASSLAGGGFYEQYF. CDR3 bases: TGTGCCAGCAGCTTAGCGGGCGGGGGATTCTACGAGCAGTACTTC.